The sequence of this T cell receptor beta chain was determined in a study of T-cell memory formation after mild COVID-19. On the study more broadly: Clusters were largely donor specific.

Only a few counts were recorded for this clonotype. Because the CDR3's place on the DNA is in doubt, the DNA is left out and the CDR3 is given as listed by TCRdb. In TCRdb, the 5' RACE reads were re-called with MiXCR into one record per CDR3 protein. This table has about 470,000 distinct CDR3 sequences, around a sixth appearing once. The length of the CDR3 is 13 amino acids, counting both ends. The V gene's germline CDR1 is LNHNV and CDR2 YYDKDF (reference sequence). V and J are TRBV15 and TRBJ2-2. This receptor was obtained from an adult woman who had mild COVID-19 (a few samples of this study predate the infection). Cell type and time point are not known. Sequenced sample: PBMCs or a T cell subset sorted from them (not recorded which). This CDR3 is CATSDLRAGELFF.